Described below is a single T cell receptor (beta chain) sequence and its context. This entry comes from a study of blood T cell repertoires in COVID-19. On the study more broadly: Sites across the United States, Italy and Spain contributed samples from acute and convalescent COVID-19.

This CDR3 spans 14 amino acids. Germline loops: CDR1 SGHRS, CDR2 YFSETQ. The V gene lost 4 bases and the J gene lost 5 bases, with 13 bases spanning the gap. Sequencing was performed with immunoSEQ multiplex PCR; in TCRdb, only in-frame clones are kept and a portion is missing. The data hold about 250,000 clones, with 85% to 90% observed a single time. This chain links TRBV5-1 with TRBJ2-1; the D is unclear. The source material was PBMCs or T cells enriched from blood (not recorded which). The sequence was obtained from a man aged 18 to 29 who had recovered from COVID-19. DNA for the CDR3: TGCGCCAGCAGCCCGGCCGACCGGGACAATGAGCAGTTCTTC. Amino acids: CASSPADRDNEQFF.